A selection of T cell receptor beta chains follows, all from one sample in a study of metastatic and nonmetastatic thyroid tumors. Using MiXCR, TCRdb reanalyzed the PCR reads. The sample holds over 55,000 clones, more than 25% seen once. The material sequenced was blood. The receptors were sampled from a female donor with papillary thyroid cancer or a benign thyroid nodule (not recorded which). Some clones in this sample may be carry-over from other donors' samples. CDR3s leave out the opening cysteine and the closing phenylalanine or tryptophan.

TRBV28,TRBJ2-7,ASSPGTSGSPRGEQY
TRBV5-1,TRBJ2-1,ASSLGQGAYNEQF
TRBV6-5,TRBJ1-3,ASSYSRDSGNTIY
TRBV28,TRBJ2-1,ASRTIPGQGAHEQF
TRBV11-3,TRBJ1-2,ASSPGQVYGYT
TRBV10-2,TRBJ2-2,ASSEYGTGELF
TRBV7-2,TRBJ2-5,ASSLGVSLQETQY
TRBV6-1,TRBJ2-7,DCRGEFYEQY
TRBV7-2,TRBJ1-5,ASSLQYGQPQH
TRBV11-2,TRBJ1-1,ASSLDRGNTEAF
TRBV3-1,TRBJ1-1,ASSHREKRNTEAF
TRBV4-1,TRBJ1-5,ASSQETGGNQPQH
TRBV11-3,TRBJ1-1,ASSPFGQTKLSEAF
TRBV15,TRBJ2-1,ATAGMASGVHEQF
TRBV6-1,TRBJ2-1,APGSPGGTYNEQF